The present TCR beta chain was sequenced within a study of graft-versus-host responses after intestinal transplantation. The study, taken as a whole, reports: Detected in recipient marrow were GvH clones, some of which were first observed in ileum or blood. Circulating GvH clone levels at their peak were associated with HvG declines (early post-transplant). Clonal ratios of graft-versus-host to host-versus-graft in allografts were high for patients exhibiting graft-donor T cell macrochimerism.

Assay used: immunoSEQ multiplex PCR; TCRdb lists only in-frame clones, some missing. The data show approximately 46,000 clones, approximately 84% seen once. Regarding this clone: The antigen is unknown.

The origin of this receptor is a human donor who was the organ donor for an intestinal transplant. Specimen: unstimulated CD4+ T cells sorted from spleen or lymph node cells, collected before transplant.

CDR3: CSGKVGEGNEKLFF. The CDR3 bases are TGCAGCGGAAAAGTGGGTGAGGGTAATGAAAAACTGTTTTTT. The genes are TRBV29-1 and TRBJ1-4; D call uncertain. Per the germline V gene, CDR1 is SQVTM and CDR2 is ANQGSEA. The germline V and J ends were trimmed by 7 bases and 4 bases, with 16 bases remaining between them. CDR3 length: 14 amino acids.